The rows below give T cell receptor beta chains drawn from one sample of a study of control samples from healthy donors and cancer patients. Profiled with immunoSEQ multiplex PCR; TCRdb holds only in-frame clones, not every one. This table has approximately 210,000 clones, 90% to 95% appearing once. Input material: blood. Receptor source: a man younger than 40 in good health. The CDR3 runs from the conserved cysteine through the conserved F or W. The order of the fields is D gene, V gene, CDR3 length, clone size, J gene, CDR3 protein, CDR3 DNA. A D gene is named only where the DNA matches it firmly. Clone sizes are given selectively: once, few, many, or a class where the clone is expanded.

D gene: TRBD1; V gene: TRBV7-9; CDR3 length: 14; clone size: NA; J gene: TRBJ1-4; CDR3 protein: CASSLAGGDEKLFF; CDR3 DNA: TGTGCCAGCAGCTTAGCAGGGGGCGATGAAAAACTGTTTTTT
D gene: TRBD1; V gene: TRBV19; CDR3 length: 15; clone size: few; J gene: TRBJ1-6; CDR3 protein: CASSKGQILNSPLHF; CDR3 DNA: TGTGCCAGTAGTAAGGGACAGATTCTTAATTCACCCCTCCACTTT
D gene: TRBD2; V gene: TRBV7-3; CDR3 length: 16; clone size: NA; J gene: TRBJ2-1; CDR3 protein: CASSSASGGTYNEQFF; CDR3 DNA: TGTGCCAGCAGCTCGGCTAGCGGGGGCACCTACAATGAGCAGTTCTTC
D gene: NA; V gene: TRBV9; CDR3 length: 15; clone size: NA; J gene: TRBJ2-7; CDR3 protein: CASSVVPGSTYEQYF; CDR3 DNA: TGTGCCAGCAGCGTAGTCCCAGGGTCTACCTACGAGCAGTACTTC
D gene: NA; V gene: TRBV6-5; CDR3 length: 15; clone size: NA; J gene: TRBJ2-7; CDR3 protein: CASSLSAGASYEQYF; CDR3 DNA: TGTGCCAGCAGTCTAAGTGCAGGGGCGTCCTACGAGCAGTACTTC
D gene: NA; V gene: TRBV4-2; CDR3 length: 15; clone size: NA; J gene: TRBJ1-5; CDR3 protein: CASSQDWAGGQPQHF; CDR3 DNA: TGTGCCAGCAGCCAAGATTGGGCAGGCGGGCAGCCCCAGCATTTT
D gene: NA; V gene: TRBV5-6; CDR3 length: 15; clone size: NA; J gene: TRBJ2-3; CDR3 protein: CASSRLVTGTDTQYF; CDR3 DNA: TGTGCCAGCAGCCGTCTGGTAACGGGCACAGATACGCAGTATTTT
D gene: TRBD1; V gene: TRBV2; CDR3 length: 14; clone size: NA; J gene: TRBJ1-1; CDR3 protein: CASRQGKLNTEAFF; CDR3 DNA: TGTGCCAGCAGACAGGGGAAACTGAACACTGAAGCTTTCTTT
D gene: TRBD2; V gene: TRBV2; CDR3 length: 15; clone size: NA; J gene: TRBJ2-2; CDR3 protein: CASSRTSGGTGELFF; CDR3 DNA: TGTGCCAGCAGTCGGACTAGCGGGGGCACCGGGGAGCTGTTTTTT
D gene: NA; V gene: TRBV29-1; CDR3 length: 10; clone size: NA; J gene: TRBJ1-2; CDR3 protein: CSVGDRTYTF; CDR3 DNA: TGCAGCGTTGGTGACAGGACTTACACCTTC
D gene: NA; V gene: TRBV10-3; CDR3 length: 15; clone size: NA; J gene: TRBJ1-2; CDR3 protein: CAIAALGGSDYGYTF; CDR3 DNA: TGTGCCATCGCCGCTCTAGGGGGGTCTGACTATGGCTACACCTTC
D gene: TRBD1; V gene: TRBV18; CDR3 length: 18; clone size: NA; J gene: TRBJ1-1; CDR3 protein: CASSPLLGQGGRDTEAFF; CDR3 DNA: TGTGCCAGCTCACCACTTTTGGGACAGGGTGGAAGAGACACTGAAGCTTTCTTT
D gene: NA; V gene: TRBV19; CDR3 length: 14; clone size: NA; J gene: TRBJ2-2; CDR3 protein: CASTPRYPPGELFF; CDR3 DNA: TGTGCCAGTACACCCCGGTACCCGCCCGGGGAGCTGTTTTTT
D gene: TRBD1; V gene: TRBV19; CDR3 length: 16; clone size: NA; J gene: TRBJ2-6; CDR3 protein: CASGDRGSSGANVLTF; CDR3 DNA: TGTGCCAGTGGGGACAGGGGGAGCTCTGGGGCCAACGTCCTGACTTTC
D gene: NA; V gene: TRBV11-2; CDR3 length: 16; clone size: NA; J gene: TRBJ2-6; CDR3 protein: CASSPAFRSGANVLTF; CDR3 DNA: TGTGCCAGCAGCCCCGCGTTTCGGTCTGGGGCCAACGTCCTGACTTTC
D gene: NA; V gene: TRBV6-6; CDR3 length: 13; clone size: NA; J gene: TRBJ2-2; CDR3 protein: CASSPGPTGELFF; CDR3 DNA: TGTGCCAGCAGCCCCGGACCCACCGGGGAGCTGTTTTTT
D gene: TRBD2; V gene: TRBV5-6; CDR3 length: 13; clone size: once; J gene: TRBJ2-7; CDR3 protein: CASSHAGGGEQYF; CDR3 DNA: TGTGCCAGCAGCCACGCCGGGGGGGGCGAGCAGTACTTC
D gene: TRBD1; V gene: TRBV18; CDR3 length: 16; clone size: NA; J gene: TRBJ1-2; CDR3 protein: CASSPQERGLEDGYTF; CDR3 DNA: TGTGCCAGCTCACCACAGGAGAGGGGGCTGGAGGATGGCTACACCTTC